This TCR beta chain comes out of a study of cytomegalovirus exposure and HLA in healthy donors. The primer mix had 60 Vbeta and 13 Jbeta primers. Assay used: immunoSEQ multiplex PCR; TCRdb lists only in-frame clones, some missing. Among approximately 160,000 clones, 80% to 90% were seen once, and the ten largest hold roughly 0.75%. The trim removed 2 bases at V and 5 bases at J, leaving 10 bases unmatched. The CDR3 spans 17 residues. Germline V gene data show CDR1 as LGHNT and CDR2 as FRNRAP. The sequenced sample was PBMCs. V and J are TRBV12-5 and TRBJ2-1, with 9 bases identical to TRBD2. This clonotype originated in a young woman in good health and CMV-seronegative. The DNA for the CDR3 is TGTGCTAGTGGTTTGACGGTAGCGGGAGCGGGGAACAATGAGCAGTTCTTC. Its translation is CASGLTVAGAGNNEQFF.